The TCR beta chain under discussion was sequenced for a study of blood T cell repertoires in COVID-19 (dated by TCRdb to 2018 to 2021). In terms of the full investigation: Samples from collaborators originated in the United States, Italy and Spain and spanned both the acute and convalescent phases of COVID-19. The material from the prospective study consisted of cDNA or gDNA derived from T cells, B-cell-depleted T cells, or PBMCs. The dataset comprised deeply sampled blood TCRbeta repertoires from subjects exposed to, actively infected with, or recovered from COVID-19. The repertoires were released in a freely available public database meant as a resource for research on the immune response to SARS-CoV-2. The samples were drawn from the first 160 participants of the ongoing ImmuneRACE study and from some 1,300 subjects provided by 6 global collaborators. Nearly every sample came with metadata listing a de-identified subject ID, COVID-19 status, age in years and sex. Where available, HLA class I and class II types were obtained from metadata supplied by the sample provider rather than from assay-based typing. Beyond this particular receptor, the publication reports: The quantity of clinical and demographic metadata differed by source and by participant and was supplied without curation.

This clone was seen once. It lacks a known antigen. No base quality information exists; no much larger clone differs at one position. Whole blood was collected in K2EDTA tubes by collaborating institutions according to the institutions' own protocols. Collaborator samples were shipped for TCRbeta analysis as frozen whole blood, isolated PBMCs, or DNA extracted from either sample type. TCRbeta CDR3 regions were amplified from genomic DNA by means of the immunoSEQ Assay, a bias-controlled multiplex PCR. The published analysis was carried out like this. The number of nucleated cells in each sample was estimated by amplification of reference gene primers within the assay. Sequence reads were collapsed and filtered to measure the absolute abundance of every unique TCRbeta CDR3 rearrangement. For each sample, productive Simpson clonality was calculated as the square root of Simpson's diversity index across productive rearrangements. TCRdb stores this immuneACCESS table with in-frame sequences only. Part of the clones is absent; in the studies checked, under half of the shortfall reflects unresolved V genes, and no reason is known for the rest. That table furnishes V, J and clone size, whereas the DNA furnished D and trimming. The sample yields about 110,000 clones; about 88% were counted once. The top ten hold under 2.5% of the sample.

Sequenced input: peripheral blood. The receptor comes from a human donor in a cohort sampled during active COVID-19.

The nucleotide sequence is given as TGTGCCACCCAGGGCCAGGCCTACAATGAAAAACTGTTTTTT. It translates to CATQGQAYNEKLFF. The receptor chain draws on TRBV28 and TRBJ1-4; a tentative D match to TRBD1 spans 5 bases. The CDR1 and CDR2 encoded by the germline V gene are MDHEN and SYDVKM. V and J are truncated by 10 bases and 5 bases respectively, leaving an intervening sequence of 17 bases. From its cysteine to its phenylalanine, the CDR3 spans 14 amino acids. Of the read, only the CDR3 DNA is kept; its 42 bases are in frame from base 1.